This T cell receptor (beta chain) was captured in a study of shared clonotypes between healthy human individuals. Study outcomes and limitations: The generation probabilities recorded for non-shared clonotypes fell below those of clonotypes shared by all four donors.

Naive CD8 cells, CD45RO-negative and positively selected for CCR7, excluded terminally differentiated effector memory CD45RA+ cells. A word on this clone: The antigen is undetermined.

Method: immunoSEQ multiplex PCR; TCRdb's copy keeps in-frame clones and lacks some. This sample yields more than 2 million clones, of which approximately 94% are seen a single time; approximately 1.2% belongs to the top ten. In germline, CDR1 is MNHEY, CDR2 SMNVEV (reference sequence). The CDR3 has 14 residues. The V gene lost 3 bases and the J gene lost 7 bases, with 16 bases spanning the gap. This receptor was taken from a man between 18 and 35 years old in good health. V and J are TRBV27 and TRBJ2-7; a possible D gene is TRBD2 (5 bases). Sequenced input: naive CD8+ T cells sorted from blood. The CDR3 sequence is CASSFLSLPGEQYF. DNA of the CDR3: TGTGCCAGCAGTTTTCTGTCTCTCCCGGGGGAGCAGTACTTC.